The sequence of this T cell receptor (beta chain) was determined in a study of early T cells in non-severe SARS-CoV-2 infection (dated by TCRdb to the early 2020s). Regarding the study in general: Bulk RNA from unsorted whole blood was used for TCR sequencing, so alpha and beta chains could not be paired. Study-wide findings and limitations: VDJdb matching was skewed toward anti-spike CD8 responses and likely underestimated virus-specific expansions by missing private and CD4 specificities.

V is cut back by 2 bases and J by 4 bases, with 7 bases in the junction unmatched. As encoded in the germline V gene (reference sequence), CDR1 is GTSNPN while CDR2 is SVGIG. The CDR3 numbers 14 residues from cysteine through phenylalanine. Only the CDR3 DNA is retained, 42 bases long and in frame from the first base. With respect to this clonotype: What this receptor recognizes is not known. There are no base qualities to consult, and no much larger clone falls within one base.

The study was a case-control design nested within a healthcare worker cohort in London, UK, with weekly nasopharyngeal swab PCR tests and blood sampling. Healthcare workers were enrolled in the week of the UK lockdown, from 23 to 31 March 2020, and were followed every week for up to roughly 15 weeks. The method behind the library was 5' RACE. TCRdb shows the sequencer as NextSeq 500. Unique molecular identifiers were attached to individual cDNA molecules in the TCR library protocol so that sequencing error and PCR bias could be corrected. Both TCR alpha and beta chains were sequenced, and tight co-correlation was observed between alpha and beta sequence abundances in each sample. In the source study's methods: V gene, J gene and CDR3 annotation of TCR sequences was performed with Decombinator V4. TCRs were defined as expanded if a significant change between any two time points was detected under a Poisson model with p below 0.0001. TCR abundances were normalised to the total number of TCRs sequenced in each sample and reported as counts per million. MAIT TCRs were defined by TRAV1-2 paired with TRAJ12, TRAJ20 or TRAJ33, and iNKT TCRs by TRAV10 paired with TRAJ18. A search of VDJdb, accessed on 1 November 2021, was run for TCRs annotated to CMV, EBV and SARS-CoV-2, with TCRs annotated for multiple antigens excluded. TCRdb trimmed the raw reads at Q25, called clones with MiXCR and kept productive beta chains. Rows with a matching CDR3 protein are joined into one entry that keeps the most common DNA and genes. TCRdb's processing, not the authors', yielded these V and J calls. The sample includes about 39,000 distinct CDR3 sequences, with 6% to 8.5% observed a single time. The top ten clonotypes cover 8% to 9.5% of the sample.

Material for sequencing was whole blood. This TCR derives from an adult who was a healthcare worker with PCR-confirmed SARS-CoV-2 infection or an uninfected control (not recorded which). The chain is made from TRBV30 and TRBJ1-2, and TRBD1 matches 7 of the central bases. The sequence in DNA is TGTGCCTGGAGTCGTGGGACAGATACCTATGGCTACACCTTC. Its amino acids are CAWSRGTDTYGYTF. The entire variable domain, with the stretches around the CDR3 drawn from the reference TRBV30 and TRBJ1-2 proteins, is SQTIHQWPATLVQPVGSPLSLECTVEGTSNPNLYWYRQAAGRGLQLLFYSVGIGQISSEVPQNLSASRPQDRQFILSSKKLLLSDSGFYLCAWSRGTDTYGYTFGSGTRLTVV.